This TCR beta chain is from a study of T cell responses to AZD1222 COVID-19 vaccine. Study information: Timing groups of about 4 and about 12 weeks for second doses were pooled. Points from the study as a whole: At study baseline, merely five or six AZD1222 recipients were seropositive. Females made up more of the donors, who were largely white British, and clonal diversity may have come out too low. Receipt of two AZD1222 doses was followed by a rise in Spike-specific TCR breadth and depth.

Assay used: immunoSEQ multiplex PCR; TCRdb lists only in-frame clones, some missing. The sample contains 150,000 or so clones, 90% of which appear only once. This clone occurred a few times. Its antigen is unidentified. Trimming pared 1 base from V and 3 bases from J, leaving 4 bases between. The CDR3 is 13 amino acids. Germline V gives CDR1 LNHNV, CDR2 YYDKDF (reference sequence). The sequencing used peripheral blood, collected on day 0 of AZD1222 vaccination. The receptor was isolated from an adult in good health. The chain recombines TRBV15 with TRBJ1-5; no reliable D call. CDR3 residues: CATSRATNQPQHF. CDR3 DNA sequence: TGTGCCACCAGCAGAGCGACCAATCAGCCCCAGCATTTT.